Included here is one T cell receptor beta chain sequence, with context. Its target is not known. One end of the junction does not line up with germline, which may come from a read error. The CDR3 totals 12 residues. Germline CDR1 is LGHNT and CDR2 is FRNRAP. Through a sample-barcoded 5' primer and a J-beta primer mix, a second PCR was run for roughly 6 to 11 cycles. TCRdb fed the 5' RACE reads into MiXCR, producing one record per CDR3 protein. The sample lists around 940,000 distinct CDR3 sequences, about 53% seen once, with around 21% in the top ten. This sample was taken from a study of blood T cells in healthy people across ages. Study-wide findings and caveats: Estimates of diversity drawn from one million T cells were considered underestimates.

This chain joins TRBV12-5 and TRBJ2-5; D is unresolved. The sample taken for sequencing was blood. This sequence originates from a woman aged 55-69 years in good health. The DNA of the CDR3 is TGTGCTGGTGGTTTAGTGGGGGAGACCCAGTACTTC. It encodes CAGGLVGETQYF.